The clone carrying this T cell receptor beta chain was counted only a few times. What it binds is not known. V lost 6 bases, J lost 8 bases, and 8 bases stayed unmatched. This CDR3 has 13 amino acids. The V gene's germline CDR1 is DFQATT and CDR2 SNEGSKA (reference sequence). Quantitative 5'-RACE was performed with molecular barcodes, and it yielded the TCR beta libraries. TCRdb reanalysed the 5' RACE reads using MiXCR and keeps one entry per CDR3 protein. Among 800,000 to 900,000 distinct CDR3 sequences, around 11% were seen once, and the ten largest hold 0.51%. These data originate in a study of CD8 T cells in ankylosing spondylitis. Study conclusions and caveats: Characteristic of ankylosing spondylitis blood, it appeared, was a TCR beta motif comprising several highly homologous variants.

V gene TRBV20-1 combines with J gene TRBJ2-1; 9 nucleotides align to TRBD1. Material: blood, either unsorted or a sorted T cell fraction (not recorded which). This TCR derives from a male donor with ankylosing spondylitis. The CDR3 DNA reads as TGCAGTGCGCCAACAGGGGGCGCGGATGAGCAGTTCTTC. Encoded protein: CSAPTGGADEQFF.